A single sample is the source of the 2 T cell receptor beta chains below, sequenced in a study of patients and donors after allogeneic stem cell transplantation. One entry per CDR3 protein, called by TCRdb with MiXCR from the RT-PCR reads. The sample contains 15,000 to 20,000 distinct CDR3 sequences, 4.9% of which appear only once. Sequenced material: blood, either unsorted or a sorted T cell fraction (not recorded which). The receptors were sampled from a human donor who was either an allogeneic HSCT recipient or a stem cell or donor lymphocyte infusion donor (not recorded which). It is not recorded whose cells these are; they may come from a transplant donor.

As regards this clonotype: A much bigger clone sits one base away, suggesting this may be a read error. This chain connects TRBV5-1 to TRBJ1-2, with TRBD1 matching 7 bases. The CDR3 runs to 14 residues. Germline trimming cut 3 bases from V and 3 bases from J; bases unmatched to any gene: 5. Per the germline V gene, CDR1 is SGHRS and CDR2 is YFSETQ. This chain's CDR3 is CASSSQTGYYGYTF. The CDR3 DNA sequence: TGCGCCAGCAGCTCACAGACAGGGTACTATGGCTACACCTTC.

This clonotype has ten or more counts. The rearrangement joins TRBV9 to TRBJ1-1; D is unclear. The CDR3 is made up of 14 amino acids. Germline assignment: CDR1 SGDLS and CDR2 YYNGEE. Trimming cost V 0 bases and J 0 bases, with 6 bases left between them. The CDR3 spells CASSVGSLNTEAFF. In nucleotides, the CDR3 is TGTGCCAGCAGCGTAGGGTCCCTGAACACTGAAGCTTTCTTT.